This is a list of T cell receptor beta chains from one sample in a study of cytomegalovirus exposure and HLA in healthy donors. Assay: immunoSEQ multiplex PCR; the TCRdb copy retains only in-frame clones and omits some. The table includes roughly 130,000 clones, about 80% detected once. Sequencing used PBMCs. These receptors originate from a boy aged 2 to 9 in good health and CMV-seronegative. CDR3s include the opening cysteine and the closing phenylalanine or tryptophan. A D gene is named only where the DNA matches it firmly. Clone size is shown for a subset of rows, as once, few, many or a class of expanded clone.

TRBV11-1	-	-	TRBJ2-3	TGTGCCAGCAGCTTAGATTCCTGGGTAGCGGACTACACAGATACGCAGTATTTT	CASSLDSWVADYTDTQYF
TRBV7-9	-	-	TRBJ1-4	TGTGCCAGCAGCCCCCCAGGAACTTCTAATGAAAAACTGTTTTTT	CASSPPGTSNEKLFF
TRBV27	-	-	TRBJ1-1	TGTGCCAGCAGTTTCGCGGGGTACACTGAAGCTTTCTTT	CASSFAGYTEAFF
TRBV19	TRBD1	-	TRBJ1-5	TGTGCCAGTAAGACAGGGGGCTTGAATCAGCCCCAGCATTTT	CASKTGGLNQPQHF
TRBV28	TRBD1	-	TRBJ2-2	TGTGCCAGCAGTTCGCACCGGGACAGCCCTACCGGGGAGCTGTTTTTT	CASSSHRDSPTGELFF
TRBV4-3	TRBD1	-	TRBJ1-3	TGCGCCAGCAGCCAAGTCCCGTCCGGGACAGGGCCCTCTGGAAACACCATATATTTT	CASSQVPSGTGPSGNTIYF
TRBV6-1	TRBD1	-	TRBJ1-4	TGTGCCAGCAGAGACAGGGCTATTAATGAAAAACTGTTTTTT	CASRDRAINEKLFF
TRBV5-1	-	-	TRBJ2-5	TGCGCCAGCAGCTTTTTGGACAGAGGAGAGACCCAGTACTTC	CASSFLDRGETQYF
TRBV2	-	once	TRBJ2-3	TGTGCCAGCAGGTTGGGCAGGGGCCAGATACGTGCTAGCACAGATACGCAGTATTTT	CASRLGRGQIRASTDTQYF
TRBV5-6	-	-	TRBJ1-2	TGTGCCAGCAGCTTGACGTCGAGCGGCTATGGCTACACCTTC	CASSLTSSGYGYTF
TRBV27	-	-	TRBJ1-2	TGTGCCAGCAGTTTTCAGGGGAAGGTCGATGGCTACACCTTC	CASSFQGKVDGYTF